Following are 2 T cell receptor beta chains from one sample sequenced in a study of shared clonotypes between healthy human individuals. CD8 cells regarded as naive lacked CD45RO, were positively chosen for CCR7, and omitted terminally differentiated effector memory CD45RA+ cells. Profiled with immunoSEQ multiplex PCR; TCRdb holds only in-frame clones, not every one. The sample holds about 2 million clones; about 95% are singletons and the top ten take approximately 1%. The source material was naive CD8+ T cells sorted from blood. These TCRs come from a man in his late teens or twenties in good health.

CDR3 amino acids: CASSLLDGSYEQYF. The CDR3 DNA reads TGTGCCAGCAGCCTCCTGGACGGCAGTTACGAGCAGTACTTC. The chain combines TRBV2 with TRBJ2-7; no clear D. The ends were cut back, 6 bases at V and 4 bases at J, with 16 bases in the middle. The CDR3 is 14 residues long. The germline CDR1 and CDR2 sequences are SNHLY and FYNNEI.

This chain links TRBV9 with TRBJ1-2, with 8 bases lining up with TRBD1. Trimming removed 4 bases from V and 0 bases from J; junction bases left unmatched: 5. Germline V gene data show CDR1 as SGDLS and CDR2 as YYNGEE. The CDR3 totals 15 residues. CDR3 sequence: CASSQGQVTNYGYTF. In DNA, the CDR3 is TGTGCCAGCAGCCAGGGACAGGTTACTAACTATGGCTACACCTTC.